This T cell receptor beta chain was sequenced for a study of T cell clones after liver transplantation. In germline, CDR1 is MNHEY, CDR2 SVGAGI. CDR3 length equals 13 residues. Trimming shortened V by 6 bases and J by 0 bases, and 9 bases separated the two germline ends. The assay was immunoSEQ multiplex PCR, and TCRdb's table has in-frame clones only and misses some. The table has roughly 70,000 clones, 80% seen once; the top ten hold over 0.45%. The sequencing used CD4+ T cells from blood, collected before liver transplant. The V and J genes are TRBV6-5 and TRBJ2-7; maybe TRBD1 (6 bases). This TCR came from a human donor who received a liver transplant. The CDR3 nucleotides are TGTGCCAGCAGGTTGGACAGCTCCTACGAGCAGTACTTC. This encodes CASRLDSSYEQYF.